A selection of T cell receptor beta chains follows, all from one sample in a study of shared clonotypes between healthy human individuals. The assay was immunoSEQ multiplex PCR, and TCRdb's table has in-frame clones only and misses some. The table has more than 2 million clones, roughly 94% seen once; the top ten hold around 0.13%. Sequencing input: naive CD4+ T cells sorted from blood. These receptors all stem from a man between 18 and 35 years old in good health. The CDR3 runs from the conserved cysteine through the conserved F or W. The order of the fields is clone size, J gene, D gene, V gene, CDR3 DNA, CDR3 protein. The D gene is left open where the match is weak. Clone size, where shown, is once, few, many, or a class for clones that have expanded.

clone size: -
J gene: TRBJ1-5
D gene: TRBD1
V gene: TRBV10-1
CDR3 DNA: TGCGCCAGCTTGGACAGGGAACAGCCCCAGCATTTT
CDR3 protein: CASLDREQPQHF

clone size: -
J gene: TRBJ2-1
D gene: TRBD1
V gene: TRBV7-2
CDR3 DNA: TGTGCCAGCAGTTTAGCCGGGACAGTCTCCTACAATGAGCAGTTCTTC
CDR3 protein: CASSLAGTVSYNEQFF

clone size: -
J gene: TRBJ2-3
D gene: TRBD2
V gene: TRBV18
CDR3 DNA: TGTGCCAGCTCACCACTAGTACTAGCGGGAGGGCCGGATACGCAGTATTTT
CDR3 protein: CASSPLVLAGGPDTQYF

clone size: -
J gene: TRBJ2-1
D gene: TRBD1
V gene: TRBV19
CDR3 DNA: TGTGCCAGTACTCCGGACAGGGGTAGGGCCAATGAGCAGTTCTTC
CDR3 protein: CASTPDRGRANEQFF

clone size: few
J gene: TRBJ1-6
D gene: -
V gene: TRBV6-1
CDR3 DNA: TGTGCCAGCAGTAAAGGGACACTTGGCGGTAATTCACCCCTCCACTTT
CDR3 protein: CASSKGTLGGNSPLHF

clone size: -
J gene: TRBJ2-1
D gene: TRBD2
V gene: TRBV4-3
CDR3 DNA: TGCGCCAGCAGCCAAGATGGGACTAGCGGGGTCCCCCGGCTCTTC
CDR3 protein: CASSQDGTSGVPRLF

clone size: -
J gene: TRBJ1-1
D gene: TRBD1
V gene: TRBV7-2
CDR3 DNA: TGTGCCAGCAGCGCGGACAGGGCGAACACTGAAGCTTTCTTT
CDR3 protein: CASSADRANTEAFF

clone size: -
J gene: TRBJ2-5
D gene: -
V gene: TRBV9
CDR3 DNA: TGTGCCAGCAGCGTTACAGGGATACAAGAGACCCAGTACTTC
CDR3 protein: CASSVTGIQETQYF

clone size: -
J gene: TRBJ2-5
D gene: -
V gene: TRBV5-1
CDR3 DNA: TGCGCCAGCAGCGGCGGGCCACTTCAAGAGACCCAGTACTTC
CDR3 protein: CASSGGPLQETQYF

clone size: -
J gene: TRBJ1-2
D gene: -
V gene: TRBV6-6
CDR3 DNA: TGTGCCAGCAGTTACACCTGGGACGGAGGCTACACCTTC
CDR3 protein: CASSYTWDGGYTF

clone size: -
J gene: TRBJ1-5
D gene: -
V gene: TRBV5-1
CDR3 DNA: TGCGCCAGCAGCCGTGAGGGGTTTAGCAATCAGCCCCAGCATTTT
CDR3 protein: CASSREGFSNQPQHF

clone size: -
J gene: TRBJ1-2
D gene: -
V gene: TRBV2
CDR3 DNA: TGTGCCAGCAGTGATTTACGGGGTACTGGGGGCTACACCTTC
CDR3 protein: CASSDLRGTGGYTF

clone size: -
J gene: TRBJ2-7
D gene: TRBD2
V gene: TRBV19
CDR3 DNA: TGTGCCAGTAGTAAAACTAGCGACTCCTACGAGCAGTACTTC
CDR3 protein: CASSKTSDSYEQYF

clone size: -
J gene: TRBJ2-5
D gene: -
V gene: TRBV15
CDR3 DNA: TGTGCCACCAGCTTGACCAAGACAGGTCGCCAAGAGACCCAGTACTTC
CDR3 protein: CATSLTKTGRQETQYF

clone size: -
J gene: TRBJ2-2
D gene: TRBD2
V gene: TRBV6-5
CDR3 DNA: TGTGCCAGCGGAGGACTAGCGCCAACCGGGGAGCTGTTTTTT
CDR3 protein: CASGGLAPTGELFF

clone size: -
J gene: TRBJ2-7
D gene: -
V gene: TRBV11-2
CDR3 DNA: TGTGCCAGCAGCTTAGGAGCCTCCAACTACGAGCAGTACTTC
CDR3 protein: CASSLGASNYEQYF

clone size: -
J gene: TRBJ2-1
D gene: TRBD1
V gene: TRBV7-9
CDR3 DNA: TGTGCCAGCAGCTCTGGACCTCAGGGGGCGGATGAGCAGTTCTTC
CDR3 protein: CASSSGPQGADEQFF

clone size: -
J gene: TRBJ1-1
D gene: TRBD1
V gene: TRBV18
CDR3 DNA: TGTGCCAGCTCGTACGGACAGGACACTGAAGCTTTCTTT
CDR3 protein: CASSYGQDTEAFF

clone size: once
J gene: TRBJ2-3
D gene: -
V gene: TRBV11-2
CDR3 DNA: TGTGCCAGCAGCTTCGAGCGGCTAACTAGCACAGATACGCAGTATTTT
CDR3 protein: CASSFERLTSTDTQYF

clone size: few
J gene: TRBJ2-7
D gene: TRBD2
V gene: TRBV19
CDR3 DNA: TGTGCCAGTAGTACCTATGGGACTAGCGGGCGCCTGAGTGTCTACGAGCAGTACTTC
CDR3 protein: CASSTYGTSGRLSVYEQYF

clone size: -
J gene: TRBJ1-2
D gene: -
V gene: TRBV28
CDR3 DNA: TGTGCCAGCAGTTTTAGGAGAAGTTATGGCTACACCTTC
CDR3 protein: CASSFRRSYGYTF

clone size: -
J gene: TRBJ2-2
D gene: -
V gene: TRBV12-1
CDR3 DNA: TGTGCCAGCAGCTTATCACAGGAGGCGAACACCGGGGAGCTGTTTTTT
CDR3 protein: CASSLSQEANTGELFF

clone size: -
J gene: TRBJ1-2
D gene: TRBD1
V gene: TRBV14
CDR3 DNA: TGTGCCAGCAGCCGGGGGGGACAGGTCTATGGCTACACCTTC
CDR3 protein: CASSRGGQVYGYTF

clone size: -
J gene: TRBJ2-3
D gene: TRBD1
V gene: TRBV28
CDR3 DNA: TGTGCCAGCAGTTCCACGGGACAGGGTACAGATACGCAGTATTTT
CDR3 protein: CASSSTGQGTDTQYF

clone size: -
J gene: TRBJ1-2
D gene: TRBD1
V gene: TRBV7-7
CDR3 DNA: TGTGCTAGCAGCCCCGGGACAGTTATCTATGGCTACACCTTC
CDR3 protein: CASSPGTVIYGYTF

clone size: once
J gene: TRBJ2-3
D gene: TRBD2
V gene: TRBV28
CDR3 DNA: TGTGCCAGCAGTTTCGGACTAGCGGGGCCCGGAGATACGCAGTATTTT
CDR3 protein: CASSFGLAGPGDTQYF

clone size: -
J gene: TRBJ2-5
D gene: TRBD1
V gene: TRBV20-1
CDR3 DNA: TGCAGGACAGGGCGGGAGACCCAGTACTTC
CDR3 protein: CRTGRETQYF

clone size: -
J gene: TRBJ2-5
D gene: TRBD2
V gene: TRBV2
CDR3 DNA: TGTGCCAGCAGTGAATCGGGCGGGGGTGTGATGGAGACCCAGTACTTC
CDR3 protein: CASSESGGGVMETQYF

clone size: -
J gene: TRBJ2-7
D gene: TRBD1
V gene: TRBV2
CDR3 DNA: TGTGCCAGCAGTGGGACAGGATGGAGGAACGAGCAGTACTTC
CDR3 protein: CASSGTGWRNEQYF

clone size: -
J gene: TRBJ2-5
D gene: -
V gene: TRBV21-1
CDR3 DNA: TGTGCCAGCAGCCCCCAGGGGGACCAATTCCAAGAGACCCAGTACTTC
CDR3 protein: CASSPQGDQFQETQYF

clone size: -
J gene: TRBJ2-1
D gene: -
V gene: TRBV19
CDR3 DNA: TGTGCCAGTAGTAAGGAGGGCTCCTACAATGAGCAGTTCTTC
CDR3 protein: CASSKEGSYNEQFF

clone size: few
J gene: TRBJ2-2
D gene: TRBD1
V gene: TRBV6-4
CDR3 DNA: TGTGCCAGCAGTGACACCGGCAGGGGGCACACCGGGGAGCTGTTTTTT
CDR3 protein: CASSDTGRGHTGELFF

clone size: -
J gene: TRBJ2-5
D gene: -
V gene: TRBV19
CDR3 DNA: TGTGCCAGTAGCCTTCCGGCAACAGAGACCCAGTACTTC
CDR3 protein: CASSLPATETQYF

clone size: -
J gene: TRBJ1-6
D gene: -
V gene: TRBV14
CDR3 DNA: TGTGCCAGCAGCCAAGAAAGCCAGGGTTTTTCACCCCTCCACTTT
CDR3 protein: CASSQESQGFSPLHF

clone size: -
J gene: TRBJ1-3
D gene: -
V gene: TRBV9
CDR3 DNA: TGTGCCAGCAGCGTAGAAGAACTGGGGCGCGGAAACACCATATATTTT
CDR3 protein: CASSVEELGRGNTIYF

clone size: -
J gene: TRBJ2-7
D gene: TRBD1
V gene: TRBV7-3
CDR3 DNA: TGTGCCAGCAGCTTACAGGGACAGGGGGACGAGCAGTACTTC
CDR3 protein: CASSLQGQGDEQYF

clone size: few
J gene: TRBJ2-5
D gene: TRBD1
V gene: TRBV6-5
CDR3 DNA: TGTGCCAGCACCAGACAGGGCCAAGAGACCCAGTACTTC
CDR3 protein: CASTRQGQETQYF

clone size: -
J gene: TRBJ2-7
D gene: TRBD1
V gene: TRBV7-2
CDR3 DNA: TGTGCCAGCAGCTTAGGGACAGGTACCTACGAGCAGTACTTC
CDR3 protein: CASSLGTGTYEQYF

clone size: -
J gene: TRBJ1-2
D gene: -
V gene: TRBV20-1
CDR3 DNA: TGCAGTGCTAGAGAGGGAGGTGGCTACACCTTC
CDR3 protein: CSAREGGGYTF

clone size: once
J gene: TRBJ2-5
D gene: -
V gene: TRBV18
CDR3 DNA: TGTGCCAGCTCACCGAATCAGGGGCAAGAGACCCAGTACTTC
CDR3 protein: CASSPNQGQETQYF

clone size: -
J gene: TRBJ1-2
D gene: TRBD1
V gene: TRBV6-5
CDR3 DNA: TGTGCCAGCAGACAGGGGAGGGGCTACACCTTC
CDR3 protein: CASRQGRGYTF

clone size: -
J gene: TRBJ2-1
D gene: TRBD2
V gene: TRBV9
CDR3 DNA: TGTGCCAGCAGCGGGGGCGCTCTAGCGGGAGAGGGTAATGAGCAGTTCTTC
CDR3 protein: CASSGGALAGEGNEQFF

clone size: once
J gene: TRBJ1-5
D gene: -
V gene: TRBV5-5
CDR3 DNA: TGTGCCAGCAGCCCAGCTGGGACGGCGAATCAGCCCCAGCATTTT
CDR3 protein: CASSPAGTANQPQHF

clone size: -
J gene: TRBJ2-1
D gene: -
V gene: TRBV5-4
CDR3 DNA: TGTGCCAGCAGTTGGCGGGACGCAGGGCACAATGAGCAGTTCTTC
CDR3 protein: CASSWRDAGHNEQFF

clone size: once
J gene: TRBJ2-1
D gene: -
V gene: TRBV7-8
CDR3 DNA: TGTGCCAGCAGCTTACGCCGGGGAGGTGAGCAGTTCTTC
CDR3 protein: CASSLRRGGEQFF

clone size: -
J gene: TRBJ1-6
D gene: -
V gene: TRBV7-2
CDR3 DNA: TGTGCCAGCAGCTTAGCGGTCACTACATCCACTAATTCACCCCTCCACTTT
CDR3 protein: CASSLAVTTSTNSPLHF

clone size: -
J gene: TRBJ2-3
D gene: TRBD1
V gene: TRBV5-1
CDR3 DNA: TGCGCCAGCCATCGGGACAGCCGCACAGATACGCAGTATTTT
CDR3 protein: CASHRDSRTDTQYF

clone size: -
J gene: TRBJ2-4
D gene: TRBD1
V gene: TRBV4-1
CDR3 DNA: TGCGCCAGCAGCCCAGGGGGCCGGGCCAAAAACATTCAGTACTTC
CDR3 protein: CASSPGGRAKNIQYF

clone size: once
J gene: TRBJ1-2
D gene: -
V gene: TRBV7-8
CDR3 DNA: TGTGCCAGCAGCGTGCGGGGGTCCTATGGCTACACCTTC
CDR3 protein: CASSVRGSYGYTF

clone size: -
J gene: TRBJ1-2
D gene: TRBD1
V gene: TRBV14
CDR3 DNA: TGTGCCAGCAGCCAAGTTGACAGGGGGCGAGATGGCTACACCTTC
CDR3 protein: CASSQVDRGRDGYTF

clone size: -
J gene: TRBJ2-7
D gene: -
V gene: TRBV7-8
CDR3 DNA: TGTGCCAGCAGTTCAGGGGAAGGGGCCTACGAGCAGTACTTC
CDR3 protein: CASSSGEGAYEQYF

clone size: -
J gene: TRBJ2-1
D gene: TRBD2
V gene: TRBV19
CDR3 DNA: TGTGCCAGTTCTGGTCGGGGGGGCCCTAGGTGGTACAATGAGCAGTTCTTC
CDR3 protein: CASSGRGGPRWYNEQFF

clone size: -
J gene: TRBJ2-7
D gene: TRBD1
V gene: TRBV6-5
CDR3 DNA: TGTGCCAGCGGGGACGGGGACAGGGCACCCTACGAGCAGTACTTC
CDR3 protein: CASGDGDRAPYEQYF

clone size: -
J gene: TRBJ2-6
D gene: -
V gene: TRBV9
CDR3 DNA: TGTGCCAGCAGCCTACTGTACTCTGGGGCCAACGTCCTGACTTTC
CDR3 protein: CASSLLYSGANVLTF

clone size: few
J gene: TRBJ1-2
D gene: -
V gene: TRBV18
CDR3 DNA: TGTGCCAGCTCACCCTCGGAGGTTGAGGGCTATGGCTACACCTTC
CDR3 protein: CASSPSEVEGYGYTF

clone size: -
J gene: TRBJ1-1
D gene: -
V gene: TRBV6-1
CDR3 DNA: TGTGCCAGCAGTGCCCCCCCTGACAGAATGAACACTGAAGCTTTCTTT
CDR3 protein: CASSAPPDRMNTEAFF

clone size: once
J gene: TRBJ2-1
D gene: TRBD1
V gene: TRBV4-1
CDR3 DNA: TGCGCCAGCAGCTTTCAGGGGGCAACTGAGCAGTTCTTC
CDR3 protein: CASSFQGATEQFF

clone size: -
J gene: TRBJ2-1
D gene: -
V gene: TRBV28
CDR3 DNA: TGTGCCAGCACCTCAGACAGCTACAATGAGCAGTTCTTC
CDR3 protein: CASTSDSYNEQFF

clone size: -
J gene: TRBJ2-1
D gene: TRBD2
V gene: TRBV7-2
CDR3 DNA: TGTGCCAGCAGCTTAGCCCCGGGACTATACTACAATGAGCAGTTCTTC
CDR3 protein: CASSLAPGLYYNEQFF

clone size: -
J gene: TRBJ1-2
D gene: TRBD1
V gene: TRBV6-5
CDR3 DNA: TGTGCCAGCAGGCCTCGGACAGGGGAGGATGGCTACACCTTC
CDR3 protein: CASRPRTGEDGYTF